This TCR beta chain was obtained from a study of neurological immune-mediated disorders. TCRdb fed the 5' RACE reads into MiXCR, producing one record per CDR3 protein. The sample has around 65,000 distinct CDR3 sequences; around 5.1% are singletons. This clonotype was picked up many times. Trimming removed 11 bases from V and 5 bases from J; junction bases left unmatched: 17. The CDR3 spans 15 residues. Germline lookup yields CDR1 MNHEY and CDR2 SMNVEV (reference sequence). Sequenced material: PBMCs. The TCR sequence derives from a human donor with multiple sclerosis. The donor label of this sample is uncertain. The chain uses TRBV27 and TRBJ1-2; the match to TRBD1 covers 7 bases. CDR3 protein: CARGTVLRTMYGYTF. The CDR3, as DNA: TGTGCCCGGGGGACAGTCCTAAGGACTATGTATGGCTACACCTTC.